Following are 2 T cell receptor beta chains from one sample sequenced in a study of molecular identifiers for immune sequencing clone quantification (dated by TCRdb to 2017 to 2018). Library preparation employed PCR. For sequencing, a NextSeq 500 was employed. TCRdb handled the public reads itself, with Q25 trimming in fastp and clone calling in MiXCR, and kept productive beta chains. Every entry covers one CDR3 protein and lists the most common genes and DNA from its rows. For this sample there are some 680,000 distinct CDR3 sequences; around 25% appear just once. About 0.84% of the sample is held by the ten biggest clonotypes. The source material was naive CD8+ T cells from blood, with Jurkat cell RNA spiked in. The cell subset or site label corresponds to: FACS-sorted CD8+CD4-CCR7+CD45RA+ naive T cells. These receptors came from a human donor in good health. Some libraries in this study had Jurkat cell RNA spiked in.

Many counts were recorded for this clonotype. The V gene is TRBV4-3, the J gene TRBJ2-1; D not resolved. V gave up 0 bases and J gave up 0 bases, with 9 bases separating them. The V gene's germline CDR1 is LGHNA and CDR2 YSLEER. The CDR3 has 16 amino acids. For the CDR3, the DNA is TGCGCCAGCAGCCAAGATGGGTCGGCCTCCTACAATGAGCAGTTCTTC. Protein sequence: CASSQDGSASYNEQFF.

This clonotype was detected only a few times. The rearrangement links TRBV7-3 to TRBJ2-5, with 13 bases identical to TRBD2. The ends lost 2 bases at V and 4 bases at J; junction bases unmatched: 10. Germline-derived CDR1 and CDR2 are SGHTA and FQGTGA. The CDR3 spans 18 residues. This CDR3 reads CASSLGTSGMSGLETQYF. In DNA, the CDR3 is TGTGCCAGCAGCTTAGGGACTAGCGGGATGTCAGGGTTAGAGACCCAGTACTTC.